This T cell receptor (beta chain) was identified during a study of control samples from healthy donors and cancer patients. This CDR3 spans 14 amino acids. V shed 4 bases and J 5 bases; nucleotides not matched to a gene: 0. Germline V gene lookup returns CDR1 KGHSH and CDR2 LQKENI. TCRdb's copy holds only in-frame clones and misses some; the assay was immunoSEQ multiplex PCR. The repertoire holds about 120,000 clones, with around 89% as singletons. The sequenced material came from blood. The chain links TRBV18 to TRBJ1-4; 11 bases agree with TRBD1. This sequence was found in a man aged 35 to 55 in good health. This chain's CDR3 is CASSRDRGNEKLFF. CDR3 nucleotides: TGTGCCAGCTCACGGGACAGGGGGAATGAAAAACTGTTTTTT.